The clone carrying this TCR beta chain was recorded many times. Germline is not matched at one junction end, which may reflect a read error. Alongside a J-beta primer mix, a sample-barcoded 5' primer served in a second PCR lasting roughly 6 to 12 cycles. Each cDNA was tagged by a template-switch adaptor containing 12 random nucleotides. Via MiXCR, TCRdb re-called the 5' RACE reads, giving one row per CDR3 protein. This table holds some 900,000 distinct CDR3 sequences, less than 35% found once. Germline CDR1 is SGHRS and CDR2 is YFSETQ. There are 11 residues in the CDR3. The record originates from a study of blood T cells in healthy people across ages.

Material for sequencing was blood. This chain joins TRBV5-1 and TRBJ2-5; D unclear. This clonotype was sampled from a woman older than 75 in good health. CDR3 residues: CASSSGETQYF. The CDR3, as DNA: TGTGCCAGCAGCTCCGGAGAGACCCAGTACTTC. Based on the CDR3 plus reference TRBV5-1 and TRBJ2-5, the full variable domain is KAGVTQTPRYLIKTRGQQVTLSCSPISGHRSVSWYQQTPGQGLQFLFEYFSETQRNKGNFPGRFSGRQFSNSRSEMNVSTLELGDSALYLCASSSGETQYFGPGTRLLVL.